This is a list of T cell receptor beta chains from one sample in a study of cytomegalovirus exposure and HLA in healthy donors. TCRdb's copy holds only in-frame clones and misses some; the assay was immunoSEQ multiplex PCR. The sample holds 250,000 to 300,000 clones, almost 85% seen once. The sequenced sample consisted of PBMCs. These receptors were collected from a woman between 40 and 55 years old in good health and CMV-seropositive. CDR3s include the opening cysteine and the closing phenylalanine or tryptophan. The D gene is left open where the match is weak. Size is stated for part of the rows, as once, few or many counts, or as a class when the clone is expanded.

>NA|NA|TRBV6-6|TRBJ2-7
TGTGCCAGCAGTCCCCAGTCCTACGAGCAGTACTTC
CASSPQSYEQYF
>TRBD1|NA|TRBV7-9|TRBJ1-4
TGTGCCAGCAGGTTCGGACAGGGGGGAAAACTGTTTTTT
CASRFGQGGKLFF
>TRBD1|NA|TRBV6-5|TRBJ1-1
TGTGCCAGCAGTTTCCAGGGGGTAGGAGGGATCCCTGAAGCTTTCTTT
CASSFQGVGGIPEAFF
>TRBD1|few|TRBV2|TRBJ2-7
TGTGCCAGCGATTTCAGGGGGTCCTACGAGCAGTACTTC
CASDFRGSYEQYF
>TRBD1|NA|TRBV9|TRBJ2-1
TGTGCCAGCAGCGTAGGATCCGGGACAGGGGGTGGCAATGAGCAGTTCTTC
CASSVGSGTGGGNEQFF
>TRBD1|once|TRBV28|TRBJ1-2
TGTGCCAGCAGGGCCGGGGACAGGGGCAGTTATGGCTACACCTTC
CASRAGDRGSYGYTF
>TRBD2|NA|TRBV6-6|TRBJ2-1
TGTGCCAGCAGTGGGACTAGCGGCTCCTACAATGAGCAGTTCTTC
CASSGTSGSYNEQFF
>NA|NA|TRBV11-2|TRBJ2-7
TGTGCCAGCACCTCACGGTTGGACAACTACGAGCAGTACTTC
CASTSRLDNYEQYF
>NA|few|TRBV5-1|TRBJ2-5
TGCGCCAGCAGCTTGGTTAGCTCGGAGACCCAGTACTTC
CASSLVSSETQYF
>NA|NA|TRBV19|TRBJ1-5
TGTGCCAGTAGTATGGGCCTATCATCGACAAACCTCTATAGCAATCAGCCCCAGCATTTT
CASSMGLSSTNLYSNQPQHF
>NA|NA|TRBV27|TRBJ1-5
TGTGCCAGCAGAGAACAGGGCAATCAGCCCCAGCATTTT
CASREQGNQPQHF
>NA|NA|TRBV7-3|TRBJ1-6
TGTGCCAGCAGCCCGGGACCGGGGGGGGATTCGCCCCTCCACTTT
CASSPGPGGDSPLHF
>TRBD2|NA|TRBV18|TRBJ2-7
TGTGCCAGCTCATCCGGGACTAGCGGGACTGTCGGTATATACGAGCAGTACTTC
CASSSGTSGTVGIYEQYF
>TRBD2|NA|TRBV7-3|TRBJ2-7
TGTGCCAGCAGCGCACCCAGGACTAGCGCAAAGAGCTCCTACGAGCAGTACTTC
CASSAPRTSAKSSYEQYF
>NA|NA|TRBV30|TRBJ1-2
TGTGCCTGGAACACCCGGGCAGGGCTAAGCTATGGCTACACCTTC
CAWNTRAGLSYGYTF
>TRBD1|NA|TRBV28|TRBJ2-5
TGTGCCAGCAGCCCAGCTCTGACAGGGGGCCAAGAGACCCAGTACTTC
CASSPALTGGQETQYF
>TRBD1|NA|TRBV27|TRBJ1-6
TGTGCCAGCAGTTTATTGGACAGGGGGCTAGATAATTCACCCCTCCACTTT
CASSLLDRGLDNSPLHF
>NA|NA|TRBV29-1|TRBJ1-1
TGCAGTGCGGGAACCATGAACACTGAAGCTTTCTTT
CSAGTMNTEAFF
>TRBD1|NA|TRBV7-9|TRBJ2-7
TGTGCCAGCAGCTTAGAGTTTACGGACAGGCACTACGAGCAGTACTTC
CASSLEFTDRHYEQYF
>TRBD2|NA|TRBV7-9|TRBJ2-7
TGTGCCAGCAGCCCCGGACTAGCACTGCCTAAATTCTACTTC
CASSPGLALPKFYF
>NA|NA|TRBV27|TRBJ2-1
TGTGCCAGCAGTTTACTACGAAACCCGAGCTCCTACAATGAGCAGTTCTTC
CASSLLRNPSSYNEQFF
>TRBD2|NA|TRBV7-6|TRBJ2-2
TGTGCCAGCAGCTTAGGCCCTACGGGAGGGCCCTACACCGGGGAGCTGTTTTTT
CASSLGPTGGPYTGELFF
>NA|NA|TRBV5-1|TRBJ1-2
TGCGCCAGCAGCTTGGAGGAGGGTCGGACCTATGGCTACACCTTC
CASSLEEGRTYGYTF
>NA|NA|TRBV7-3|TRBJ2-5
TGTGCCAGCAGCCGAACGGGGGAGTACCAAGAGACCCAGTACTTC
CASSRTGEYQETQYF
>TRBD1|NA|TRBV28|TRBJ1-5
TGTGCCAGCATTAGACAGGGGTACGGTCAGCCCCAGCATTTT
CASIRQGYGQPQHF
>TRBD2|few|TRBV2|TRBJ2-3
TGTGCCAGCAGAGCCGGACTAGCGGGAGGGTCAGATACGCAGTATTTT
CASRAGLAGGSDTQYF
>TRBD1|NA|TRBV19|TRBJ1-1
TGTGCCAGTAGTATTATCGTCGGGACAGGGGTTGGAGCTTTCTTT
CASSIIVGTGVGAFF
>TRBD2|NA|TRBV28|TRBJ2-1
TGTGCCAGCAGTCCCCCAGGCGACATGTCTAGCGGGTTCTACAATGAGCAGTTCTTC
CASSPPGDMSSGFYNEQFF
>TRBD2|NA|TRBV6-5|TRBJ2-7
TGTGCCAGCAGTTACACTAGCGGGAGTTACGAGCAGTACTTC
CASSYTSGSYEQYF
>NA|NA|TRBV21-1|TRBJ1-3
TGTGCCAGCAGCAAAGACGCCGGGACAGGGGGAACTGGAAACACCATATATTTT
CASSKDAGTGGTGNTIYF
>NA|NA|TRBV4-2|TRBJ2-2
TGTGCCAGCAGCCCCGCGGGCGGTTGGGGCGGGGAGCTGTTTTTT
CASSPAGGWGGELFF
>TRBD1|NA|TRBV5-5|TRBJ2-7
TGTGCCAGCAGCGGCGGACAGGGGGGGTACGAGCAGTACTTC
CASSGGQGGYEQYF
>TRBD2|NA|TRBV4-3|TRBJ2-1
TGCGCCAGCAGCCACCGAGCCGGGACTAGCGAATTAAATGAGCAGTTCTTC
CASSHRAGTSELNEQFF
>NA|NA|TRBV28|TRBJ2-7
TGTGCCAGCAGTTTGGGGGGAAAGTCCTACGAGCAGTACTTC
CASSLGGKSYEQYF
>NA|NA|TRBV2|TRBJ2-7
TGTGCCAGCAGTGGACAGGCTATGAGCTCCTACGAGCAGTACTTC
CASSGQAMSSYEQYF
>TRBD1|NA|TRBV27|TRBJ2-7
TGTGCCAGCAGTCCCGCGGCTCTACAGGGGGTCGAGCAGTACTTC
CASSPAALQGVEQYF
>NA|NA|TRBV9|TRBJ1-1
TGTGCCAGCAGCCTGGGTCGGGGGACTGAAGCTTTCTTT
CASSLGRGTEAFF
>NA|NA|TRBV30|TRBJ1-4
TGTGCCTGGAACGGACACCGTAATGAAAAACTGTTTTTT
CAWNGHRNEKLFF
>NA|NA|TRBV5-1|TRBJ2-5
TGCGCCAGCAGCTTCGGGGGTCTGGAGACCCAGTACTTC
CASSFGGLETQYF
>TRBD2|NA|TRBV11-3|TRBJ2-1
TGTGCCAGCAGCGCAAGACTAGCGGGAGGGCCGTATGAGCAGTTCTTC
CASSARLAGGPYEQFF
>TRBD2|NA|TRBV28|TRBJ2-1
TGTGCCAGCAGTTCGCTTAGCGGGAGGGCCCAGGGAAAACAGTTCTTC
CASSSLSGRAQGKQFF
>TRBD2|NA|TRBV5-1|TRBJ2-5
TGCGCCAGCAGCTTGGAGGGCGGGGGGCGAGAGACCCAGTACTTC
CASSLEGGGRETQYF
>TRBD1|NA|TRBV28|TRBJ1-3
TGTGCCAGCAGTTTGATCGTCCGGACAGGAGGCTCTGGAAACACCATATATTTT
CASSLIVRTGGSGNTIYF
>TRBD1|NA|TRBV18|TRBJ1-5
TGTGCCAGCTCACCGATAACCGCGGGACAGGGGAAAGATAGCAATCAGCCCCAGCATTTT
CASSPITAGQGKDSNQPQHF
>NA|NA|TRBV18|TRBJ1-5
TGTGCCAGCTCCCGCCAGCAGGCGCCTAATCAGCCCCAGCATTTT
CASSRQQAPNQPQHF
>TRBD2|NA|TRBV10-3|TRBJ2-7
TGTGCCATCAGTGAGTCGTTTCTAGCGGGTTCCTACGAGCAGTACTTC
CAISESFLAGSYEQYF
>TRBD1|NA|TRBV5-6|TRBJ1-4
TGTGCCAGCAGTCGACAGGGATGGTCTGAAAAACTGTTTTTT
CASSRQGWSEKLFF
>NA|once|TRBV4-3|TRBJ2-6
TGCGCCAGCAGCTATACAGGGTCTGGGGCCAACGTCCTGACTTTC
CASSYTGSGANVLTF
>NA|NA|TRBV30|TRBJ1-1
TGTGCCTGGAGTGTGCAGGGGCAAGGCACTGAAGCTTTCTTT
CAWSVQGQGTEAFF
>TRBD1|NA|TRBV7-3|TRBJ2-7
TGTGCCAGCAGCCCGGGACAGGGATCCGACGAGCAGTACTTC
CASSPGQGSDEQYF
>NA|NA|TRBV7-6|TRBJ2-2
TGTGCCAGCAGCTTTGGACCGGACTCAATCACCTTCACCGGGGAGCTGTTTTTT
CASSFGPDSITFTGELFF
>NA|NA|TRBV4-3|TRBJ2-7
TGCGCCAGCAGCCAGTTGACAGGAAGATTGGTCGAGCAGTACTTC
CASSQLTGRLVEQYF
>TRBD1|NA|TRBV27|TRBJ1-2
TGTGCCAGCAGTTTATCTGGGACAGGGTTGGTAGACTATGGCTACACCTTC
CASSLSGTGLVDYGYTF
>NA|once|TRBV19|TRBJ2-7
TGTGCCAGTAGTTCCGCGGGCGGCGAGCAGTACTTC
CASSSAGGEQYF
>NA|NA|TRBV19|TRBJ2-1
TGTGCCAGTAGTATTTGGGGCCCCTACAATGAGCAGTTCTTC
CASSIWGPYNEQFF
>TRBD1|NA|TRBV5-8|TRBJ1-4
TGTGCCAGCAGCCCAGGACAGGGGGCTACGTCTAATGAAAAACTGTTTTTT
CASSPGQGATSNEKLFF
>NA|NA|TRBV5-6|TRBJ2-4
TGTGCCAGCAGCTCGTTTGTAGCCAAAAACATTCAGTACTTC
CASSSFVAKNIQYF
>NA|NA|TRBV7-2|TRBJ2-7
TGTGCCAGCAGCTTACGGGTCAGGGGTGGGGAGCAGTACTTC
CASSLRVRGGEQYF
>NA|NA|TRBV5-3|TRBJ1-1
TGTGCCAGAATTCCCGGGACACCCTCTTGGACGACGAACACTGAAGCTTTCTTT
CARIPGTPSWTTNTEAFF